This TCR beta chain derives from a study of blood T cell repertoires in COVID-19. Study overall: The study drew acute and convalescent COVID-19 samples from the United States, Italy and Spain.

How the authors handled the data: Estimates of nucleated cell counts were drawn from the amplification of reference gene primers. Data came from immunoSEQ multiplex PCR; TCRdb stores just in-frame clones and leaves some out. V and J calls plus clone size are reproduced from that table; the DNA served to infer D and trimming. The data show approximately 120,000 clones, 80% seen once. This clone was recorded only once. The TCR comes from a human donor in a cohort sampled during active or convalescent COVID-19. The sample was peripheral blood.

CDR3 sequence (DNA): TGTGCCAGCAGCTACACGGGACTAGCGGGGGGTAAAAATGAGCAGTTCTTC. Residues: CASSYTGLAGGKNEQFF. The chain combines TRBV7-2 with TRBJ2-1; 15 bases fit TRBD2. Germline CDR1 SGHTA, CDR2 FQGNSA. The V gene end was trimmed by 4 bases and the J gene end by 7 bases; junction bases not matched to a gene: 8. The CDR3 runs to 17 residues.